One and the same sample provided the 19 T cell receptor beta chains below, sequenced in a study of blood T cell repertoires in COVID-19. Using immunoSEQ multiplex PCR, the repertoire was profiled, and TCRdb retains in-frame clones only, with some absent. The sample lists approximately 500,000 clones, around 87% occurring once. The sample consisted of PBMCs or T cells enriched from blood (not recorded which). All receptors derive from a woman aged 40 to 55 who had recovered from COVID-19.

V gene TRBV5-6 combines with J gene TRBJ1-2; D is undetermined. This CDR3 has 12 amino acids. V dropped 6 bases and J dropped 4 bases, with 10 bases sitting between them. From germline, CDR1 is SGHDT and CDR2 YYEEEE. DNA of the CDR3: TGTGCCAGCACCTATGCTGCCTATGGCTACACCTTC. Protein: CASTYAAYGYTF.

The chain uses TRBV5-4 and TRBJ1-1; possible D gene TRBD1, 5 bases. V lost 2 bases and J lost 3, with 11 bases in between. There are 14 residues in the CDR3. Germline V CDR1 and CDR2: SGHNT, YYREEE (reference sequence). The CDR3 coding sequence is TGTGCCAGCAGCTTAGGATTGACAGACACTGAAGCTTTCTTT. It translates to CASSLGLTDTEAFF.

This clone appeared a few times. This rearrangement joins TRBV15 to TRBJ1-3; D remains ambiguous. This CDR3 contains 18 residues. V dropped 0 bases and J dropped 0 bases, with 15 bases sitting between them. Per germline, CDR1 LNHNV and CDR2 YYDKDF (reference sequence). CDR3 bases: TGTGCCACCAGCAGAGATACTGGTATCCGCCACTCTGGAAACACCATATATTTT. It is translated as CATSRDTGIRHSGNTIYF.

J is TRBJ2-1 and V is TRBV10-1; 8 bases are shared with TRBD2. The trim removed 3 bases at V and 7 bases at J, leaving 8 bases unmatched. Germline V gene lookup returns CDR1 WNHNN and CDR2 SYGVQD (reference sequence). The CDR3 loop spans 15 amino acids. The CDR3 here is CASSDPAGERNEQFF. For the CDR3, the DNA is TGCGCCAGCAGTGATCCAGCGGGAGAAAGAAATGAGCAGTTCTTC.

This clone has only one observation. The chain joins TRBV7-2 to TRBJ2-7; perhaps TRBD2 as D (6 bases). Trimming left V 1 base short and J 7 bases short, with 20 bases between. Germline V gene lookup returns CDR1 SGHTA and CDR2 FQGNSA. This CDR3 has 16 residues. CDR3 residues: CASSLGGEGFRAEQYF. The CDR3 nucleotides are TGTGCCAGCAGCTTAGGGGGGGAAGGGTTTCGGGCAGAGCAGTACTTC.

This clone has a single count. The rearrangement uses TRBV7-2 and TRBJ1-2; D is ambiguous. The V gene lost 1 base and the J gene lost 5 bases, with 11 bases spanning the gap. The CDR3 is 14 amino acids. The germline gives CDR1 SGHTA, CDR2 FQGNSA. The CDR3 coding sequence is TGTGCCAGCAGCTTAGTACAGATACGGTATGGCTACACCTTC. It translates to CASSLVQIRYGYTF. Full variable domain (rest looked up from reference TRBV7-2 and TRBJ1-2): GAGVSQSPSNKVTEKGKDVELRCDPISGHTALYWYRQSLGQGLEFLIYFQGNSAPDKSGLPSDRFSAERTGGSVSTLTIQRTQQEDSAVYLCASSLVQIRYGYTFGSGTRLTVV.

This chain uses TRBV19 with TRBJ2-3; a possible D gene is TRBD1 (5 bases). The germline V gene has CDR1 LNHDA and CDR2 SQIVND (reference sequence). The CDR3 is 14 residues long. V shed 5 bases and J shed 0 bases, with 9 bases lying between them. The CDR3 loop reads CASSLTASTDTQYF. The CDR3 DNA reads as TGTGCCAGTAGTCTGACAGCCAGCACAGATACGCAGTATTTT.

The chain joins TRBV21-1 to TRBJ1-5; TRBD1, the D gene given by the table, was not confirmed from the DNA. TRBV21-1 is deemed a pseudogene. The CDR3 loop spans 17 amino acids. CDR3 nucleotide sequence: TGTGCCAGCAGCAAAAAAGAAGGACAGGGAAGCAATCAGCCCCAGCATTTT. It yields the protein CASSKKEGQGSNQPQHF.

DNA of the CDR3: TGTGCCAGCAGCGAACGGGACAGGGGTAGTAAAGAGACCCAGTACTTC. Its translation: CASSERDRGSKETQYF. This rearrangement joins TRBV6-2 or TRBV6-3 to TRBJ2-5, with 10 positions matching TRBD1. The CDR3 loop spans 16 amino acids. V lost 6 bases to trimming and J lost 3 bases; unmatched junction nucleotides: 10. Germline assignment: CDR1 MNHEY and CDR2 SVGEGT.

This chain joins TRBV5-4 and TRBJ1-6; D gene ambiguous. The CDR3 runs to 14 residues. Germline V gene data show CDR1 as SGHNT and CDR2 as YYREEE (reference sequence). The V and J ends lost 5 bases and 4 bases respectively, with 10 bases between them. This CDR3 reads CASRISDYNSPLHF. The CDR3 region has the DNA TGTGCCAGCAGAATTAGCGATTATAATTCACCCCTCCACTTT.

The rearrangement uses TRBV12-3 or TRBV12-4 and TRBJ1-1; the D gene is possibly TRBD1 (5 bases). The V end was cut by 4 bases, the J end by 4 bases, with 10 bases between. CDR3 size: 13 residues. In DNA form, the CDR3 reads TGTGCCAGCAGTTCCAGGGTGGGCACTGAAGCTTTCTTT. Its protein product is CASSSRVGTEAFF.

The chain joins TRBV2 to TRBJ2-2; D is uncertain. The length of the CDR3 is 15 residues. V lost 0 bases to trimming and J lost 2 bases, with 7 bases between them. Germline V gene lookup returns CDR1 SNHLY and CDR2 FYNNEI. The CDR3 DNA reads TGTGCCAGCAGTGAAGCGCGTCAAAACACCGGGGAGCTGTTTTTT. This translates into CASSEARQNTGELFF.

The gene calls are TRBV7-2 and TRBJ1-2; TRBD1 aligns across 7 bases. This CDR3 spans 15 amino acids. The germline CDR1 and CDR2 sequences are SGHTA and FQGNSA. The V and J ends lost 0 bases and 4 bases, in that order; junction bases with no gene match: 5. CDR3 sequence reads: CASSLAAGQFYGYTF. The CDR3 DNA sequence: TGTGCCAGCAGCTTAGCCGCGGGACAGTTCTATGGCTACACCTTC.

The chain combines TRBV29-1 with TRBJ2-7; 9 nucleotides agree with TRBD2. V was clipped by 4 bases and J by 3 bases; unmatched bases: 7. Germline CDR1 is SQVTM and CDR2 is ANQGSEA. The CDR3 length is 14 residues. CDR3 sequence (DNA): TGCAGCGTTGGAGGTTTAGCGGGAGACTACGAGCAGTACTTC. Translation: CSVGGLAGDYEQYF.

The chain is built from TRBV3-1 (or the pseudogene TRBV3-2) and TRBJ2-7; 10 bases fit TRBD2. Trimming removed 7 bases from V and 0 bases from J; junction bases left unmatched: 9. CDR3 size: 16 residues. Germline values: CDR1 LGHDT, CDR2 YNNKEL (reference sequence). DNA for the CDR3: TGTGCCAGCACCCCTACGCGACTAGCGGGCTCCTACGAGCAGTACTTC. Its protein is CASTPTRLAGSYEQYF.

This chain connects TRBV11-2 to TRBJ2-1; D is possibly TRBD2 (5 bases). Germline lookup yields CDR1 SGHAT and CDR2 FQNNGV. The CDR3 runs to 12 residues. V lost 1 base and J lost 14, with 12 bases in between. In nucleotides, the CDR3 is TGTGCCAGCAGCTTAGGACTACCTCCCAAGTTCTTC. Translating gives CASSLGLPPKFF.

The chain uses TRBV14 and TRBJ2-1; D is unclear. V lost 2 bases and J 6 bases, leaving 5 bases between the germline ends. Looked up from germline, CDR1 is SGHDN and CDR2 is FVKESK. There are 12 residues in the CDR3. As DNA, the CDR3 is TGTGCCAGCAGCCAACTAAGCAATGAGCAGTTCTTC. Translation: CASSQLSNEQFF.

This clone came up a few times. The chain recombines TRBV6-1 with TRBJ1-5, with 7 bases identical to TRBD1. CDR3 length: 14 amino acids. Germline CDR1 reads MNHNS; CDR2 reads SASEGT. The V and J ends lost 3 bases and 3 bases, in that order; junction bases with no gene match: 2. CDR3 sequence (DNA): TGTGCCAGCAGTGAGACAGGGATCAATCAGCCCCAGCATTTT. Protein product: CASSETGINQPQHF.

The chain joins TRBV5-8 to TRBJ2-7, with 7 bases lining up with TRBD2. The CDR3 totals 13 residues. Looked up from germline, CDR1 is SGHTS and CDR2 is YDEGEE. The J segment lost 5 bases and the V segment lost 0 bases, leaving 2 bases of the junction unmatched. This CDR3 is CASSLGLADEQYF. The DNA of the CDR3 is TGTGCCAGCAGCTTGGGCCTAGCGGACGAGCAGTACTTC.